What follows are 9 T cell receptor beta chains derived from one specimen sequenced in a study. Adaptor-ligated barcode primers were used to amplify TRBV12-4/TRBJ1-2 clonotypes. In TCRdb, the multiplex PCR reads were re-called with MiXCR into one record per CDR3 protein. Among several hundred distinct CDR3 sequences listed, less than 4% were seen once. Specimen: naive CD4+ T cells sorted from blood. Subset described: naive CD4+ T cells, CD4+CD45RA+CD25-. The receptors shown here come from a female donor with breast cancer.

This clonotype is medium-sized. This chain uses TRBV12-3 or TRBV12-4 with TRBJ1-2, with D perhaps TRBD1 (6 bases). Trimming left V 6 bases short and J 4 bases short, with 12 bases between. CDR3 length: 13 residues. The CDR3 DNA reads TGTGCCAGCAGGTCACAGGGACTCTATGGCTACACCTTC. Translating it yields CASRSQGLYGYTF.

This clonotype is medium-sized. The CDR3 here is CASSEIGNGYTF. DNA for the CDR3: TGTGCCAGCAGTGAGATTGGGAATGGCTACACCTTC. The V and J genes are TRBV12-3 or TRBV12-4 and TRBJ1-2; the D is unclear. Between the trimmed V and J ends, which lost 5 bases and 6 bases, there was a span of 10 bases. The CDR3 loop spans 12 amino acids.

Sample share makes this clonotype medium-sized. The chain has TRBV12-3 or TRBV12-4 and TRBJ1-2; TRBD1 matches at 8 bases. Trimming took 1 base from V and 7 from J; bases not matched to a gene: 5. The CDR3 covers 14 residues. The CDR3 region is CASSLGQGWGGYTF. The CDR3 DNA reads TGTGCCAGCAGTTTAGGACAGGGGTGGGGTGGCTACACCTTC.

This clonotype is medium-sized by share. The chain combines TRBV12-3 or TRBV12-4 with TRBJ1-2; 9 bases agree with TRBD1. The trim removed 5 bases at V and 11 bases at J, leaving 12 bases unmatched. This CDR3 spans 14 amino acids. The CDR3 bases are TGTGCCAGCAGTCACCGGGACAGGGACCTACCATACACCTTC. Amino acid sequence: CASSHRDRDLPYTF.

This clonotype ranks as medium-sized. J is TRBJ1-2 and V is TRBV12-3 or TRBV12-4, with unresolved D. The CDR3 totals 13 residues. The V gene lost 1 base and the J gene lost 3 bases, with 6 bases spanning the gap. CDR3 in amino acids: CASSLGQYYGYTF. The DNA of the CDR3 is TGTGCCAGCAGTTTAGGGCAGTACTATGGCTACACCTTC.

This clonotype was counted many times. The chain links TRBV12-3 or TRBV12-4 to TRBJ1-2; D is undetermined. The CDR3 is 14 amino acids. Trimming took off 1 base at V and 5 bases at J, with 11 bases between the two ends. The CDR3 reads CASSLDIFPYGYTF. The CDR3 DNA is TGTGCCAGCAGTTTAGACATCTTCCCTTATGGCTACACCTTC.

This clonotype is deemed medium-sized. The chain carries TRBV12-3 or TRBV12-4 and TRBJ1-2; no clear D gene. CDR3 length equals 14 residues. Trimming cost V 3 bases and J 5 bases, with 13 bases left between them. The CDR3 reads CASSFLGLMYGYTF. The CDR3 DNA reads TGTGCCAGCAGTTTCCTAGGTCTTATGTATGGCTACACCTTC.

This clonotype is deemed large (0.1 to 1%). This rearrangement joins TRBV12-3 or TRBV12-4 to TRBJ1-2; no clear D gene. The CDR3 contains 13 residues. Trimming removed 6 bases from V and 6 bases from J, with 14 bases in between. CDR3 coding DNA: TGTGCCAGCAGACGGCTTACCCTCAATGGCTACACCTTC. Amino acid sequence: CASRRLTLNGYTF.

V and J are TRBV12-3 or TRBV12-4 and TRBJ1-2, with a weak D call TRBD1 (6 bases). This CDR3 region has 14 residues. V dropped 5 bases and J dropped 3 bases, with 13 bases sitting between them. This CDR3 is CASSRQDGYYGYTF. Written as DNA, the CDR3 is TGTGCCAGCAGTCGACAGGACGGGTACTATGGCTACACCTTC.